This TCR beta chain is from a study of T-cell memory formation after mild COVID-19. For the study at large: The TCR clusters were mostly specific to one donor.

This clonotype occurred many times. Germline V gives CDR1 SEHNR, CDR2 FQNEAQ (reference sequence). Trimming stripped 2 bases from V and 5 bases from J, with 10 bases between. The CDR3 totals 13 residues. A single record per CDR3 protein comes from TCRdb applying MiXCR to the 5' RACE reads. The table shows around 510,000 distinct CDR3 sequences, with about a fifth occurring only once. The receptor comes from an adult woman who had mild COVID-19 (a few samples of this study predate the infection). Cell type and time point are not known. The specimen sequenced was PBMCs or a T cell subset sorted from them (not recorded which). The chain recombines TRBV7-9 with TRBJ2-7; unclear D gene. The CDR3 DNA sequence: TGTGCCAGCAGCTTAAATGGTTTCAACGAGCAGTACTTC. Protein sequence: CASSLNGFNEQYF.